This TCR beta chain was obtained from a study of blood T cell repertoires in COVID-19 (TCRdb year 2020). For the study in its entirety: Collaborator samples came from the United States, Italy and Spain and covered acute and convalescent phases of COVID-19. The material from the prospective study consisted of cDNA or gDNA derived from T cells, B-cell-depleted T cells, or PBMCs. Subjects who had been exposed to COVID-19, were actively infected with it, or had recovered from it provided the deeply sampled blood TCRbeta repertoires that made up the dataset. The repertoires were released in a freely available public database meant as a resource for research on the immune response to SARS-CoV-2. The samples were drawn from two sources: the first 160 participants of the ongoing ImmuneRACE study, and 950 to 1,500 subjects contributed by 6 global collaborators. Sample metadata almost always included a de-identified subject ID, COVID-19 status, age in years and sex. HLA class I and class II types, where available, came from metadata supplied by the sample provider rather than from assay-based typing.

There are 15 amino acids in the CDR3, from cysteine to phenylalanine inclusive. Only the CDR3 portion is preserved as DNA: 45 bases, with reading frame beginning at the first base. Trimmed from V: 3 bases; trimmed from J: 7 bases; junction bases lacking a gene match: 4. Taken from the germline V gene, the CDR1 and CDR2 loops are KGHSH and LQKENI. On the study overall, not on this receptor specifically: Clinical and demographic metadata were provided uncurated, with the amount varying by source and participant.

Collaborating institutions collected whole blood in K2EDTA tubes following their own protocols. For TCRbeta analysis, collaborator samples were shipped as frozen whole blood, as isolated PBMCs, or as DNA extracted from either sample type. TCRbeta CDR3 regions were amplified from genomic DNA by means of the immunoSEQ Assay, a bias-controlled multiplex PCR. On the authors' methods: Nucleated cell counts per sample were estimated from amplification of reference gene primers within the assay. Sequence reads were collapsed and filtered to measure the absolute abundance of every unique TCRbeta CDR3 rearrangement. Productive Simpson clonality was computed per sample as the square root of Simpson's diversity index over productive rearrangements. Not all clones reach the TCRdb copy of this immuneACCESS table, which keeps in-frame sequences only. Checked studies attribute under half of the gap to unresolved V genes and leave the rest unexplained. D and trimming were read from the DNA, whereas the V and J calls and clone size are those reported in that table. For this sample the table gives a few hundred thousand clones, of which about 78% were detected only once. The ten top clones hold roughly 7% of the sample.

Points on this clone: No cognate antigen has been identified for it. There are no base qualities to consult, and no much larger clone falls within one base.

Sequencing was performed on peripheral blood. The TCR was taken from a woman aged 70-85 years with acute or convalescent COVID-19. The chain employs TRBV18 and TRBJ1-6; TRBD1 fits 9 bases in the junction. The DNA sequence reads TGTGCCAGCTCACCCTCGGGACAGGGAAATTCACCCCTCCACTTT. Protein translation: CASSPSGQGNSPLHF.